These T cell receptor beta chains were read from a single sample in a study of blood T cell repertoires in COVID-19. The repertoire was sequenced with immunoSEQ multiplex PCR; TCRdb's copy has only in-frame clones and lacks some. The sample has tens of thousands of clones; roughly 80% are singletons. Sequenced: peripheral blood. The receptors derive from a human donor in a cohort sampled during active COVID-19. The CDR3 runs from the conserved cysteine through the conserved F or W. A D gene is named only where the DNA matches it firmly. Some rows have no size entry. The others give once, few or many, or a class for an expanded clone.

d_gene,j_gene,v_gene,abundance,CDR3nt,CDR3aa
.,TRBJ1-5,TRBV19,.,TGTGCCAGTAGTATTCAGGGCACCCATAGCAATCAGCCCCAGCATTTT,CASSIQGTHSNQPQHF
TRBD2,TRBJ2-1,TRBV13,few,TGTGCCAGCAGCCCCCTAGCGGGGCGGAGCTCCTACAATGAGCAGTTCTTC,CASSPLAGRSSYNEQFF
.,TRBJ2-6,TRBV3-1/TRBV3-2,.,TGTGCCAGCAGCCCACGCCGGTCCTCTGGGGCCAACGTCCTGACTTTC,CASSPRRSSGANVLTF
TRBD1,TRBJ2-7,TRBV4-1,.,TGCGCCAGCAGCCAAGCTGGACAGGGGGGGTCCTACGAGCAGTACTTC,CASSQAGQGGSYEQYF
.,TRBJ2-1,TRBV6-5,.,TGTGCCAGTAGAGCAGGAGGGACCAATGAGCAGTTCTTC,CASRAGGTNEQFF
.,TRBJ2-7,TRBV7-2,once,TGTGCCAGCAGCTTAGTCCGGGCCAGGGCACATGAGCAGTACTTC,CASSLVRARAHEQYF
.,TRBJ1-2,TRBV6-4,.,TGTGCCAGCAGTGCCGGGGCTAACTATGGCTACACCTTC,CASSAGANYGYTF
TRBD1,TRBJ2-7,TRBV6-5,once,TGTGCCAGCAGGTCCGGGACAGGGGTTGAGCAGTACTTC,CASRSGTGVEQYF
.,TRBJ2-7,TRBV27,.,TGTGCCAGCAGTATCTCAGACTCCTACGAGCAGTACTTC,CASSISDSYEQYF
TRBD1,TRBJ1-4,TRBV30,.,TGTGCCTGGAGTGTGGACAGGGGGTACGGAAAACTGTTTTTT,CAWSVDRGYGKLFF
.,TRBJ2-1,TRBV28,.,TGTGCCATCCCGTCAGGGAAGGGTTACAATGAGCAGTTCTTC,CAIPSGKGYNEQFF
.,TRBJ2-7,TRBV7-2,.,TGTGCCAGCAGCTTAGTCGCGGATACCTACGAGCAGTACTTC,CASSLVADTYEQYF
.,TRBJ1-2,TRBV25-1,.,TGTGCCAGCAACTCCGGGGGGGACGGTGGCTACACCTTC,CASNSGGDGGYTF
.,TRBJ1-1,TRBV19,.,TGTGCCAGTAGTAGCCGGGGGAGCACTGAAGCTTTCTTT,CASSSRGSTEAFF
TRBD2,TRBJ2-7,TRBV5-6,.,TGTGCCAGCAGCCTGGGTGGTCTCGCGGGGGGGTACGAGCAGTACTTC,CASSLGGLAGGYEQYF
TRBD1,TRBJ2-7,TRBV7-2,.,TGTGCCAGCAGCGCCCGGGATACAGGGGCGATATTCCCGTTGGGCGAGCAGTACTTC,CASSARDTGAIFPLGEQYF
TRBD1,TRBJ1-2,TRBV18,.,TGTGCCAGCTCACCTAGGACAGGGTACTATGGCTACACCTTC,CASSPRTGYYGYTF
.,TRBJ2-3,TRBV7-2,once,TGTGCCAGCAGCTTATCCAGGGATACAGATACGCAGTATTTT,CASSLSRDTDTQYF
.,TRBJ1-6,TRBV3-1/TRBV3-2,once,TGTGCCAGCAGCCGAACAGAGACCGATAATTCACCCCTCCACTTT,CASSRTETDNSPLHF
TRBD1,TRBJ1-6,TRBV6-2/TRBV6-3,.,TGTGCCAGCAGCTCACAGGGGCATAATTCACCCCTCCACTTT,CASSSQGHNSPLHF
TRBD2,TRBJ2-3,TRBV10-3,.,TGTGCCATCAGTAGCGGGGGCGACACAGATACGCAGTATTTT,CAISSGGDTDTQYF
.,TRBJ1-4,TRBV5-6,.,TGTGCCAGCAGATACCAGGGTTTGAAAGAAAAACTGTTTTTT,CASRYQGLKEKLFF
.,TRBJ1-4,TRBV11-2,.,TGTGCCAGCAGCTTATTCGGGGAGGAGGTGCGAGAAAAACTGTTTTTT,CASSLFGEEVREKLFF
TRBD1,TRBJ1-4,TRBV11-1,.,TGTGCCAGCAGCCACGCAGACAGGGGAGATGAAAAACTGTTTTTT,CASSHADRGDEKLFF
.,TRBJ2-7,TRBV27,.,TGTGCCAGCTCTCAAAGGGGCATGTTAGGGGCCGAGCAGTACTTC,CASSQRGMLGAEQYF
.,TRBJ2-7,TRBV4-1,.,TGCGCCAGCAGCCTAGACTTAGGGGGAACCTACGAGCAGTACTTC,CASSLDLGGTYEQYF
.,TRBJ1-5,TRBV6-6,.,TGTGCCAGCAGTTACTCGAGGGGGTTGAATCAGCCCCAGCATTTT,CASSYSRGLNQPQHF
.,TRBJ1-2,TRBV12-3/TRBV12-4,.,TGTGCCAGCAGTTTGTCATGGCGGGGAGGCTACACCTTC,CASSLSWRGGYTF
TRBD1,TRBJ2-5,TRBV10-3,.,TGTGCCATCAGTGAGTACTGGGACAGGGGTACGGAGACCCAGTACTTC,CAISEYWDRGTETQYF
TRBD1,TRBJ2-7,TRBV18,.,TGTGCCAGCTCATCGACAGGGACCGAGCAGTACTTC,CASSSTGTEQYF
TRBD1,TRBJ2-7,TRBV9,.,TGTGCCAGCAGCGTAGGTTTATCGGGACAGGGTTTCCACGAGCAGTACTTC,CASSVGLSGQGFHEQYF
.,TRBJ1-5,TRBV28,once,TGTGCCAGCAGTCCCCCCGGCGGCAGGGACAATCAGCCCCAGCATTTT,CASSPPGGRDNQPQHF
.,TRBJ2-1,TRBV18,few,TGTGCCAGCTCCGAGGTCGGAAACAATGAGCAGTTCTTC,CASSEVGNNEQFF
TRBD1,TRBJ2-7,TRBV18,.,TGTGCCAGCTCACCTGACAGGGGCGCGTACGAGCAGTACTTC,CASSPDRGAYEQYF
TRBD1,TRBJ1-1,TRBV28,.,TGTGCCAGCCCCCCGGGACAGGGTACGGGGAACACTGAAGCTTTCTTT,CASPPGQGTGNTEAFF
.,TRBJ2-1,TRBV6-5,.,TGTGCCAGCAGTTACCTCATCGGAGACTATGAGCAGTTCTTC,CASSYLIGDYEQFF
.,TRBJ1-6,TRBV19,.,TGTGCCAGTAGTTCTGCGGGCCCGATTCGATCCCTCCACTTT,CASSSAGPIRSLHF
TRBD1,TRBJ1-1,TRBV7-9,.,TGTGCCAGCAGCGACCGAAGGGGGCCTGAAGCTTTCTTT,CASSDRRGPEAFF
TRBD1,TRBJ2-7,TRBV28,.,TGTGCCAGCCCAAAAAGGGGACCGCAGGGGGCCCTGTTCTACGAGCAGTACTTC,CASPKRGPQGALFYEQYF
TRBD1,TRBJ1-2,TRBV6-1,.,TGTGCCAGCAGTGAAAGGTTAGGGGGCGAGGTTGGCTACACCTTC,CASSERLGGEVGYTF